Only a few counts were recorded for the clone carrying this T cell receptor (beta chain). As yet, its antigen is unknown. This record comes from a study of response to subunit inactivated influenza vaccine. General observations from the study: The study's authors posited that every seasonal influenza vaccination enlists few new T cells.

In TCRdb, the RT-PCR reads were re-called with MiXCR into one record per CDR3 protein. The table records about 500,000 distinct CDR3 sequences, 16% of them present only once. There are 13 residues in the CDR3. The V gene lost 2 bases and the J gene lost 4 bases, with 9 bases spanning the gap. CDR1 is DFQATT and CDR2 is SNEGSKA in the germline V gene (reference sequence). This TCR was sampled from a man aged 45-69 years who received an inactivated influenza vaccine. J is TRBJ1-5 and V is TRBV20-1; D is undetermined. The sequences come from CD4+ T cells sorted from PBMCs, collected around 25 months after vaccination. The CDR3 nucleotides read TGCAGTGCTAGACTGAGCAGAAATCAGCCCCAGCATTTT. Its translation: CSARLSRNQPQHF.